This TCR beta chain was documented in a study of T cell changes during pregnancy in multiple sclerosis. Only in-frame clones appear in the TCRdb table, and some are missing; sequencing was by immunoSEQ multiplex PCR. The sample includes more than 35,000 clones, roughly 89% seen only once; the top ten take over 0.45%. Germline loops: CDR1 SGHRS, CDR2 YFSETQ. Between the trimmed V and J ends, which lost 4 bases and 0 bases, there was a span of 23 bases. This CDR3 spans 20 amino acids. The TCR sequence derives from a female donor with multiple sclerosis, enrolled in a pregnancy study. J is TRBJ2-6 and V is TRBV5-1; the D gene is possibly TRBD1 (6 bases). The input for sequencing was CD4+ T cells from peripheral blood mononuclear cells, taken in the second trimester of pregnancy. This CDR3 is CASSGGLRDNDYSGANVLTF. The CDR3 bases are TGCGCCAGCAGCGGGGGTCTCCGGGACAACGACTACTCTGGGGCCAACGTCCTGACTTTC.